This T cell receptor (beta chain) appears in the sequencing data of a study of cytomegalovirus exposure and HLA in healthy donors (dated by TCRdb to 2016 to 2017). Regarding the research as a whole: An earlier analysis of some 550 of the donors reported approximately 300 Gb of sequence data and about 100 million unique TCR beta sequences from 150 million to 200 million T cells. About 300 gigabases of sequencing data and approximately 84 million unique TCR sequences were included in an early release covering roughly 700 HLA-typed donors. Of the roughly 410 genotyped donors, 80% to 90% were placed in the genetic ancestry cluster associated with self-reported Caucasian donors. The study aimed to test whether cataloging public T cell receptors could reveal signatures of past pathogen exposure. The study profiled the T cell repertoires of hundreds of subjects by immunosequencing and related them to cytomegalovirus serostatus. In addition to the first cohort of 650 to 750 subjects, a separate validation cohort of 120 different subjects was used. To predict cytomegalovirus infection status, the study combined high-throughput TCR immunosequencing, statistical association of individual TCRs with disease status, and machine learning. To study patterns of TCR occurrence, a later analysis re-analyzed previously published TCR beta repertoires from hundreds of donors and added high-resolution HLA genotyping. Rather than using new phenotypic data, the later analysis identified candidate immune exposures from TCR beta sequences and from how often those sequences occurred across donors. An earlier analysis of some 600 of the donors applied high-throughput TCR beta sequencing to assess whether each TCR beta V gene segment acted as functional or pseudogenic. Alongside the repertoire data, information on donor age, sex, ethnicity and CMV serostatus was compiled. Genome-wide SNP genotypes for about 60% of the roughly 670 donors were used in a later genetic analysis, which treated that subset as a discovery cohort. All discovery cohort repertoires had been generated on a single sequencing platform. Class I and class II HLA loci were covered by the typing at four-digit resolution. The number of typed donors differed by locus: about 620-630 for A, B, C, DRB1 and DQB1; 522 for DQA1; 600 to 610 for DPA1; and roughly 450 for DPB1. A few DR-DQ haplotypes were treated as single units for association and clustering because of strong linkage in the cohort. Across 398 genotyped donors of the cohort, an average of approximately 240,000 unique TCR beta nucleotide sequences per donor were sequenced, and roughly a sixth of those sequences were non-productive.

Turning to this clone: Its cognate antigen has yet to be identified. Per-base qualities were not stored, and no clone one base away is much larger.

Receptor amplification or capture employed the immunoSEQ multiplex PCR assay. The multiplex PCR relied on a mix of 60 forward primers for TCR Vbeta segments and 13 reverse primers for TCR Jbeta segments. Amplification of the CDR3 region of rearranged TCR beta genes was performed with a multiplex PCR assay on genomic DNA. The Illumina HiSeq System was used to sequence the amplified TCR beta libraries as 87-base-pair reads. The original pipeline was this. A later analysis counted about 76 million unique TCR beta chains across the 666 repertoires, and roughly 11 million of these chains were shared by at least two donors. Raw reads were error-corrected and collapsed into unique sequences by a nearest-neighbor algorithm in which closely related sequences were merged to remove PCR and sequencing errors. V, D and J gene segments were assigned by aligning CDR3 sequences to IMGT reference sequences. For a sequence to be retained, a match of at least six nucleotides to both a V gene segment and a J gene segment was required. Rearrangements were called productive when the CDR3 lacked stop codons and stayed in frame with V and J; all others were non-productive. Following IMGT convention, CDR3 was defined as the stretch from the second conserved V-encoded cysteine up to the conserved J-encoded phenylalanine. The earlier analysis of around 640 of the donors excluded sequences that lacked an unambiguous match to a single V gene segment. In an earlier analysis of around 600 of the donors, V segments were called functional above 56.7% productive rearrangements and were called segregating when the between-donor standard deviation exceeded 5%. A statistical classification framework was built for diagnosing cytomegalovirus status from the catalog of TCR beta chain sequences. V and J gene assignment, in a later analysis, came from comparing TCR nucleotide sequences with IMGT/GENE-DB human TR gene sequences. Using the TCRdist pipeline, a later analysis assigned CDR3 sequences along with most-parsimonious VDJ recombination scenarios. In a later analysis, every TCR beta chain was defined by the combination of its CDR3 amino acid sequence and its V-gene family, and reads without a unique V-gene family were dropped. As a way to deal with suspected cross-contamination and a sequencing artifact, a later analysis dropped approximately 590 nucleotide sequences that were highly shared and had low generation probability. For each public chain, a later analysis derived a clonal expansion index from normalized ranks of inferred template counts within each repertoire. In a later analysis, generation probabilities were computed using a VDJ recombination model fitted to out-of-frame rearrangements, and the results were checked against IGoR. In a later analysis, TCR-TCR, TCR-HLA and TCR-CMV co-occurrence was scored with hypergeometric tests, and a repertoire-size bias correction was applied to TCR pairs. In a later analysis, false discovery rates were estimated by permuting HLA or CMV assignments 20 times. In a later analysis, co-occurring TCRs were grouped with DBSCAN, and TCRdist sequence similarity was added when clustering was performed within HLA-allele-positive subsets. Repertoires with fewer than 30,000 or more than 120,000 public chains were left out of co-occurrence clustering, as were about 5 repertoires with anomalous nucleotide sharing. Entries here come from immuneACCESS through TCRdb and include only in-frame sequences with V and J called. Some clones fail to appear in such tables; in the studies checked, an unresolved V gene covers under half of the shortfall, and the cause of the remainder is unknown. Clone size and V and J calls were adopted from that table, with D and trimming inferred from the DNA. The sample table shows over 200,000 clones, and roughly four fifths are seen once. Of the sample, approximately 0.62% falls within the top ten clones.

Results the study describes overall, beyond this receptor: Most CMV-associated TCR beta chains appeared to be HLA-restricted in a later analysis, and the HLA associations seemed to be driven largely by CMV exposure. A later genetic analysis reported fewer N-insertions in productive TCRs among donors in an Asian-associated ancestry cluster than the approximately 700-donor mean. The presence/absence analyses assumed that sequencing depth was roughly uniform across donors, and that assumption may not be true. Because the 87-base-pair reads could not distinguish some IMGT-functional V segments, including TRBV6-2 and TRBV6-3, those segments were excluded. HLA typing was unavailable for some donors at each locus, so association tests used only the typed subset. An earlier analysis of 450 to 750 of the donors showed that most TCR beta V segments appeared in productive rearrangements either about 90% or about 30% of the time, which broadly matched IMGT annotations. In a later analysis, the rate of TCR association differed among HLA loci, with DRB1 alleles having the most associated TCRs and HLA-C alleles having the fewest. Roughly 15 rarely observed V segments, including chromosome 9 orphons, were excluded from the earlier analysis of about 500 of the donors because counts were too low. In both the original and validation cohorts, the classifier was reported to diagnose cytomegalovirus status with high specificity and sensitivity. Three of the identified cytomegalovirus-associated TCR beta chains were confirmed in vitro to be specific for cytomegalovirus antigens. The only immune exposure information available for the cohort was CMV serostatus. According to the authors, the approach could potentially be generalized to other disease states and immunological phenotypes. In a later analysis, some 18,000 TCR beta sequences were associated with specific HLA alleles at a false discovery rate of 0.05. Correlated functional status among segregating V segments might be attributable to linkage disequilibrium, but an unknown experimental factor could not be ruled out. In this cohort, only TCR beta chains were sequenced, and detectable features were limited by the absence of alpha or paired-chain data. A further reported finding was that TCR beta sequences accurately predicted the HLA-A and HLA-B alleles for most subjects in the first cohort. Several of the top co-occurrence clusters appeared to be linked to parvovirus B19, influenza, CMV and Epstein-Barr virus, according to a later analysis. In a later analysis, HLA-associated TCR beta chains were found to be more clonally expanded and to have lower generation probabilities than equally common non-associated chains. The sequencing pipeline was judged likely to have produced a cluster of highly shared sequence variants as a technical artifact. Most TCR sequences were observed very rarely across donors, whereas some public TCRs were present in many individuals. In a later genetic analysis, a missense DCLRE1C variant was associated with V-gene and J-gene trimming of TCR beta chains, and the association was replicated in an independent cohort. The study gave a list of 150 to 200 TCR beta chains associated with cytomegalovirus. When HLA alleles, especially DR and DQ, strongly co-occurred, TCR associations were difficult to assign to individual alleles.

V lost 4 bases and J lost 1 base; the stretch between them is 10 bases long. From cysteine to phenylalanine, the CDR3 is 14 amino acids long. The CDR3 DNA has 42 bases and is translated from base 1. CDR1 and CDR2 are drawn from the germline V gene: KGHSH, LQKENI. In total, approximately 610 healthy bone marrow donors made up the cohort. Cohort members were all nominally healthy when sampled, although unrecorded immune exposures were likely present. The donor was CMV seronegative and was included in the group of a few hundred seronegative cohort members. A peripheral blood sample was collected from each donor, and TCR beta sequencing was performed on peripheral blood mononuclear cells. Genomic DNA extraction from the blood cell samples was performed with the Qiagen DNeasy Blood Extraction Kit.

Rearrangement joined TRBV18 to TRBJ1-1, with the D gene not confidently named. Sequencing was done on a sample of PBMCs. The sequence derives from a woman between 40 and 55 years old in good health and CMV-seronegative. Here is the DNA: TGTGCCAGCTCACTAGCAGTGGGGAACACTGAAGCTTTCTTT. This codes for CASSLAVGNTEAFF.